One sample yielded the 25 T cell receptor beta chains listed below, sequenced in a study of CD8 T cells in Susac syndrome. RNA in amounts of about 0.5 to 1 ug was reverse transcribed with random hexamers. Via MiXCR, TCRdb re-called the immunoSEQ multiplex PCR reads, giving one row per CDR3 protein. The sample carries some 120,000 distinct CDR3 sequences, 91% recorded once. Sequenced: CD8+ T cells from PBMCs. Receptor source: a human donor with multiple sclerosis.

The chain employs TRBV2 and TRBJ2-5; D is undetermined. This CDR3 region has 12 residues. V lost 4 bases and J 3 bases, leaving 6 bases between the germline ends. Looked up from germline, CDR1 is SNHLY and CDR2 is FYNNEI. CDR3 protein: CASSVWEETQYF. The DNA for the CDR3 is TGTGCCAGCAGTGTCTGGGAAGAGACCCAGTACTTC.

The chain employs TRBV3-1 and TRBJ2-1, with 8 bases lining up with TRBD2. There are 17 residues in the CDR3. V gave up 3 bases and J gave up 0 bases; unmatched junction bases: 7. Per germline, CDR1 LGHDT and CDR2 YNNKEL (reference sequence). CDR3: CASSHRTGTSSYNEQFF. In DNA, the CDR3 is TGTGCCAGCAGCCACAGAACCGGGACTAGCTCCTACAATGAGCAGTTCTTC.

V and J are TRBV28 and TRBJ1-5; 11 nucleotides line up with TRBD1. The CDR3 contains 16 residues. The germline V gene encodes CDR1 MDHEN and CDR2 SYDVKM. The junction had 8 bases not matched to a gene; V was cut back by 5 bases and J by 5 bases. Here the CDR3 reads CASSAEGTGGYQPQHF. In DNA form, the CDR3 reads TGTGCCAGCAGTGCCGAAGGGACAGGGGGTTATCAGCCCCAGCATTTT.

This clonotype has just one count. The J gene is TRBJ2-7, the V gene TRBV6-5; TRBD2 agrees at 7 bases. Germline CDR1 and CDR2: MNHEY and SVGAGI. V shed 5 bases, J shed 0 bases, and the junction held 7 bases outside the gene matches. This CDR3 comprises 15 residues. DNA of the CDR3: TGTGCCAGCAGTATGTCTCGGGACTACTCCTACGAGCAGTACTTC. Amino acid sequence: CASSMSRDYSYEQYF.

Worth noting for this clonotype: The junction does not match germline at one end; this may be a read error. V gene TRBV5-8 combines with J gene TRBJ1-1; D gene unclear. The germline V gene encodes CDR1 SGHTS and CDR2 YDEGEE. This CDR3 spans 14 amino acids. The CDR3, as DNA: TGTGCCAGCAGCTTGGTCAGGCGTAACACTGAAGCCTTCTTT. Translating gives CASSLVRRNTEAFF.

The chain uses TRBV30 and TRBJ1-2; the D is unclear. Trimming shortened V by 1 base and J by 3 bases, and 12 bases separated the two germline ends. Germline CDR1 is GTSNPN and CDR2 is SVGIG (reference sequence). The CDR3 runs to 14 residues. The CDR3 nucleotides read TGTGCCTGGAGTGAAATAGGGAATGACTATGGCTACACCTTC. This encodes CAWSEIGNDYGYTF.

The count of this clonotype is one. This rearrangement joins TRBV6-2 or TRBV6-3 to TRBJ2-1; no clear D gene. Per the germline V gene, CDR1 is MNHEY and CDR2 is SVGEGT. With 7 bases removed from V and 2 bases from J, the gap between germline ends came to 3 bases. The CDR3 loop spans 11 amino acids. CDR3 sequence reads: CASTTYNEQFF. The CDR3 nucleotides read TGTGCCAGCACCACCTACAATGAGCAGTTCTTC.

The CDR3 is CASSIGPESYEQYF. The CDR3 DNA reads TGTGCCAGTAGTATCGGTCCGGAATCCTACGAGCAGTACTTC. This rearrangement joins TRBV19 to TRBJ2-7; D call uncertain. The CDR3 is 14 amino acids. CDR1 is LNHDA and CDR2 is SQIVND in the germline V gene (reference sequence). Deletions cut 3 bases from V and 1 base from J, with 10 bases between.

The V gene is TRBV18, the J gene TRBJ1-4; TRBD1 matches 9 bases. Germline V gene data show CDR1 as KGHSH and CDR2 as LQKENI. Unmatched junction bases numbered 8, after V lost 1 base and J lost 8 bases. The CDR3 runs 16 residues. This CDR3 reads CASSPQPGQGREKLFF. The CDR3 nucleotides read TGTGCCAGCTCACCACAGCCGGGACAGGGTCGAGAAAAACTGTTTTTT.

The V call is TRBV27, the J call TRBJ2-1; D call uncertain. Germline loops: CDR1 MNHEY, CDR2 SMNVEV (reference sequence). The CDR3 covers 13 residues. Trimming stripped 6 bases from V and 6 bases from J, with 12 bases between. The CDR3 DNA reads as TGTGCCAGCAGCCCGGATCTACCCAATGAGCAGTTCTTC. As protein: CASSPDLPNEQFF.

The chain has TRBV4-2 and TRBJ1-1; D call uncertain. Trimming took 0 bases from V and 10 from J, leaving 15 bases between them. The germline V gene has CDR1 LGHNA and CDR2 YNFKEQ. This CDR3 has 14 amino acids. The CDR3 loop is CASSQEGDAGRAFF. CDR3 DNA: TGTGCCAGCAGCCAAGAAGGAGACGCCGGGAGAGCTTTCTTT.

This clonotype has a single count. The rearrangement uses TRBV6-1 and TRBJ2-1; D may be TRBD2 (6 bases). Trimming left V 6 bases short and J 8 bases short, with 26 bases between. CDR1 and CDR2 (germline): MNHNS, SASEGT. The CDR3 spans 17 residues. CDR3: CASSPLTVGAGFDEQFF. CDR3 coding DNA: TGTGCCAGCAGCCCACTCACGGTCGGGGCGGGGTTCGATGAGCAGTTCTTC.

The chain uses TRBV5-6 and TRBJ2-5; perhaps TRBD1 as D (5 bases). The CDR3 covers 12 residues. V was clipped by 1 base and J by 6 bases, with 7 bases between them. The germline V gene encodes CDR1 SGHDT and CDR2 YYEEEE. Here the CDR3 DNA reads TGTGCCAGCAGCTTGTCAGGGCAGACCCAGTACTTC. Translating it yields CASSLSGQTQYF.

The CDR3 region is CASSLMGSAVETQYF. CDR3 nucleotides: TGTGCCAGCAGCTTGATGGGTTCGGCCGTGGAGACCCAGTACTTC. The chain combines TRBV7-2 with TRBJ2-5, with no clear D. CDR1 and CDR2 from the germline V gene are SGHTA and FQGNSA. The CDR3 consists of 15 residues. Trimming left V 3 bases short and J 5 bases short, with 16 bases between. The variable domain in full, with the rest retrieved from reference TRBV7-2 and TRBJ2-5, is GAGVSQSPSNKVTEKGKDVELRCDPISGHTALYWYRQSLGQGLEFLIYFQGNSAPDKSGLPSDRFSAERTGGSVSTLTIQRTQQEDSAVYLCASSLMGSAVETQYFGPGTRLLVL.

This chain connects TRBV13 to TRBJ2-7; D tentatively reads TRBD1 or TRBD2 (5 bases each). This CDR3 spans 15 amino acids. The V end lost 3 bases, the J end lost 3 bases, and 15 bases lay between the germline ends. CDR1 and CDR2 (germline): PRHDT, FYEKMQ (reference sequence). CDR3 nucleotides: TGTGCCAGCAGCTTGTACGGGACGGGGCACTACGAGCAGTACTTC. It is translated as CASSLYGTGHYEQYF.

The CDR3 bases are TGTGCCAGCAGCCCGGTGGGAGCGACCCAAGAGACCCAGTACTTC. It is translated as CASSPVGATQETQYF. The chain carries TRBV4-2 and TRBJ2-5; D might be TRBD2 (5 bases). Germline V lookup: CDR1 LGHNA, CDR2 YNFKEQ. This CDR3 has 15 residues. The V end was cut by 4 bases, the J end by 1 base, with 13 bases between.

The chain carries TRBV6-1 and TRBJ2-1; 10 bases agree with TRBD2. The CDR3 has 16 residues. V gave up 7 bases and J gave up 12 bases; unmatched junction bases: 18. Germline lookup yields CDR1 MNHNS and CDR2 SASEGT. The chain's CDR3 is CASMSPWQREGQGQFF. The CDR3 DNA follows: TGTGCCAGCATGAGTCCTTGGCAGCGGGAGGGCCAAGGGCAGTTCTTC.

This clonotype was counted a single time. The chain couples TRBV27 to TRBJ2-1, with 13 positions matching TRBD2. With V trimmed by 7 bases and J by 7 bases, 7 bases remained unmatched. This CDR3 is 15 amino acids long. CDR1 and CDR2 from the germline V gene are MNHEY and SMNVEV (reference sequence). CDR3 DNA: TGTGCCAGCACAGCGGGACTAGCGGGATGGAATGAGCAGTTCTTC. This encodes CASTAGLAGWNEQFF.

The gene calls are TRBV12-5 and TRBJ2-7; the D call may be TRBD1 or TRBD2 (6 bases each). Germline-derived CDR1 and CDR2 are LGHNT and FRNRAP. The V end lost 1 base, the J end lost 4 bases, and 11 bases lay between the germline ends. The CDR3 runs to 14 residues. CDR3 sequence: CASGLGPGAYEQYF. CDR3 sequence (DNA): TGTGCTAGTGGTTTGGGCCCGGGGGCATACGAGCAGTACTTC.

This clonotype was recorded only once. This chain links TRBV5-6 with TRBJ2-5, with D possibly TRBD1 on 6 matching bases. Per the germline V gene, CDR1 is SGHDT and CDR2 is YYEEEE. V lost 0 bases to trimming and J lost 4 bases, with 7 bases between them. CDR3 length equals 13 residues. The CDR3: CASSLARGETQYF. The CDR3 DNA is TGTGCCAGCAGCTTGGCCAGGGGAGAGACCCAGTACTTC.

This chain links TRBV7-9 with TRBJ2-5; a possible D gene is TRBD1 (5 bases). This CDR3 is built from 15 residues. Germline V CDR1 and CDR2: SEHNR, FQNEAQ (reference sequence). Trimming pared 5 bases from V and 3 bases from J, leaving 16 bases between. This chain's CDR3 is CASSPTFSGKETQYF. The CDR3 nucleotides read TGTGCCAGCAGCCCAACTTTTTCAGGGAAAGAGACCCAGTACTTC.

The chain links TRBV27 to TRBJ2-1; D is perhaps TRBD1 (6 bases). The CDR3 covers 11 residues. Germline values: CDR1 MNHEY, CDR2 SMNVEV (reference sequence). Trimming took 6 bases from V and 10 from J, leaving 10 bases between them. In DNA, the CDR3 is TGTGCCAGCAGGGGGGCTTTAGAGCAGTTCTTC. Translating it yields CASRGALEQFF.

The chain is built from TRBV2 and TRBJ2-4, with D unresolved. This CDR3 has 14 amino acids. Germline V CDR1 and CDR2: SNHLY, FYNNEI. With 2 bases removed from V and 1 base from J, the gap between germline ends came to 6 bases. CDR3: CASSETDAKNIQYF. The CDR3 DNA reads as TGTGCCAGCAGTGAAACGGATGCCAAAAACATTCAGTACTTC.

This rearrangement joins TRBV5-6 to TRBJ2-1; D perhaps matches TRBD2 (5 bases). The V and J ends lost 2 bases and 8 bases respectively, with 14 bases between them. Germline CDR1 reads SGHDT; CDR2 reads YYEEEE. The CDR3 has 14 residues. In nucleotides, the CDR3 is TGTGCCAGCAGCTTAGGACTGAAGGTGGATGAGCAGTTCTTC. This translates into CASSLGLKVDEQFF.

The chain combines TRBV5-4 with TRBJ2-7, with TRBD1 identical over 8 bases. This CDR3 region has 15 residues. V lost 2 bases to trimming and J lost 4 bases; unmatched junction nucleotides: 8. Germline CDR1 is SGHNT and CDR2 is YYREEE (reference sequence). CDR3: CASSFGGTGAYEQYF. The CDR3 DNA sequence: TGTGCCAGCAGCTTTGGCGGGACAGGAGCGTACGAGCAGTACTTC.